Presented here are 2 T cell receptor beta chains from one specimen sequenced in a study of shared clonotypes between healthy human individuals. CD45RO-negative, CCR7-selected cells formed the naive CD8 fraction, which excluded terminally differentiated effector memory CD45RA+ cells. Here immunoSEQ multiplex PCR was the method, and the copy in TCRdb shows in-frame clones only, minus some. The table shows about 2.1 million clones, with 93% occurring only once. The sequenced material came from naive CD8+ T cells from PBMCs. The receptors come from a man aged 18 to 30 in good health. Some clones in this sample may be carry-over from other donors' samples.

This clone was seen once. The chain employs TRBV13 and TRBJ2-1, with 8 bases lining up with TRBD2. The J segment lost 6 bases and the V segment lost 4 bases, leaving 14 bases of the junction unmatched. The length of the CDR3 is 17 residues. CDR1 PRHDT and CDR2 FYEKMQ come from the germline V gene (reference sequence). CDR3 protein: CASSSRGSGRRANEQFF. The CDR3 DNA reads as TGTGCCAGCAGCTCTAGAGGCAGCGGGAGACGCGCCAATGAGCAGTTCTTC.

V usage is TRBV25-1 and J usage is TRBJ2-7; 8 nucleotides line up with TRBD2. The CDR3 contains 14 residues. Losses at the gene ends were 3 bases for V and 2 bases for J; bases not matched to a gene: 3. Germline V gene lookup returns CDR1 MGHDK and CDR2 SYGVNS. Here the CDR3 reads CASSDLAGPYEQYF. CDR3 sequence (DNA): TGTGCCAGCAGTGATCTAGCGGGCCCCTACGAGCAGTACTTC.